The TCR beta chain under discussion was sequenced for a study of T-cell reconstitution after alpha-beta-depleted transplantation in children. Whole-study findings and limits: The authors attributed T-cell counts and diversity one year after transplant mostly to newly produced T cells.

Using unique molecular identifiers, the investigators prepared the TCRbeta library. MiXCR was run by TCRdb on the PCR reads, yielding one entry per CDR3 protein. Altogether about 830,000 distinct CDR3 sequences are present, roughly 15% being singletons, with the ten largest covering approximately 5%. As to this clonotype: The antigen remains unidentified.

The sequencing here drew on PBMCs, mostly from graft donor cells, taken 360 days after TCRalphabeta/CD19-depleted stem cell transplant. The receptor comes from a male patient younger than 18 who had a stem cell transplant for acute lymphoblastic leukemia, so the T cells may come from the graft donor.

The CDR3 DNA follows: TGTGCCAGCAGTTTGAGGCAGGGAAAGGACTACGAGCAGTACTTC. Translation: CASSLRQGKDYEQYF. This chain uses TRBV28 with TRBJ2-7; possible D gene TRBD1, 5 bases. Trimming cost V 3 bases and J 3 bases, with 15 bases left between them. CDR3 length: 15 amino acids. Per germline, CDR1 MDHEN and CDR2 SYDVKM. Complete variable domain (other parts from reference TRBV28 and TRBJ2-7): DVKVTQSSRYLVKRTGEKVFLECVQDMDHENMFWYRQDPGLGLRLIYFSYDVKMKEKGDIPEGYSVSREKKERFSLILESASTNQTSMYLCASSLRQGKDYEQYFGPGTRLTVT.